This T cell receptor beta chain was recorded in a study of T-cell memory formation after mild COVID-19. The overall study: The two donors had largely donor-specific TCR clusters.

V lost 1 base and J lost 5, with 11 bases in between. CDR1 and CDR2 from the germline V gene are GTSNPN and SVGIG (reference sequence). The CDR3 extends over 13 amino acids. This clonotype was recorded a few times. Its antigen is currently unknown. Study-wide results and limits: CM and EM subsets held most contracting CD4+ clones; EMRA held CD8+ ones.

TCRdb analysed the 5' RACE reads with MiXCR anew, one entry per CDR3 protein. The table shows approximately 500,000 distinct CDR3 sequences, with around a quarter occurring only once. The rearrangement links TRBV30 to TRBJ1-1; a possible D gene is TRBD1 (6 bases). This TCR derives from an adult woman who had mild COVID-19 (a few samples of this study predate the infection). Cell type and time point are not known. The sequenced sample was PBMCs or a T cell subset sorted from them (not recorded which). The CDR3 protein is CAWSEQGGTEAFF. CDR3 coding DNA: TGTGCCTGGAGTGAACAGGGAGGGACTGAAGCTTTCTTT.